This T cell receptor beta chain originates from a study of OX40 agonist ivuxolimab in advanced cancers. Germline-derived CDR1 and CDR2 are SGHTA and FQGNSA. Trimming cost V 4 bases and J 1 base; bases outside gene matches: 5. The CDR3 is 16 amino acids. Libraries were prepared by immunoSEQ multiplex PCR; TCRdb keeps only in-frame clonotypes and omits some of them. The profile shows some 59,000 clones, 85% to 90% of them singletons. This chain links TRBV7-2 with TRBJ2-2; 8 bases line up with TRBD1. The source was CD4+ or CD8+ T cells sorted from blood, collected in a trial of the OX40 agonist ivuxolimab. The receptor was isolated from an adult with an advanced solid tumor such as melanoma, head and neck, liver or kidney cancer. The CDR3 protein is CASSSQGARNTGELFF. CDR3 in DNA: TGTGCCAGCAGCTCCCAGGGGGCTCGGAACACCGGGGAGCTGTTTTTT. Filled out from reference TRBV7-2 and TRBJ2-2, the complete variable domain reads GAGVSQSPSNKVTEKGKDVELRCDPISGHTALYWYRQSLGQGLEFLIYFQGNSAPDKSGLPSDRFSAERTGGSVSTLTIQRTQQEDSAVYLCASSSQGARNTGELFFGEGSRLTVL.